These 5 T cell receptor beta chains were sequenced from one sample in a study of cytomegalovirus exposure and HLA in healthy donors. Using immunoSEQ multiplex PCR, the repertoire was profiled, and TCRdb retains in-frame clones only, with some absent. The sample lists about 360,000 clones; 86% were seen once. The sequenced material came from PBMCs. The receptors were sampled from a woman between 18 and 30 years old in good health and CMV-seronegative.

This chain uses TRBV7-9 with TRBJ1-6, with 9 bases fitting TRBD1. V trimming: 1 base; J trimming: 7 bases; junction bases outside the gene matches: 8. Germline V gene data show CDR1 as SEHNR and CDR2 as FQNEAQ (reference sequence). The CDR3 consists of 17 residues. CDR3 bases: TGTGCCAGCAGCTTAGGACAGGGGGGAGTATCAAATTCACCCCTCCACTTT. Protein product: CASSLGQGGVSNSPLHF. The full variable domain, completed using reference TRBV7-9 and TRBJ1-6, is DTGVSQNPRHKITKRGQNVTFRCDPISEHNRLYWYRQTLGQGPEFLTYFQNEAQLEKSRLLSDRFSAERPKGSFSTLEIQRTEQGDSAMYLCASSLGQGGVSNSPLHFGNGTRLTVT.

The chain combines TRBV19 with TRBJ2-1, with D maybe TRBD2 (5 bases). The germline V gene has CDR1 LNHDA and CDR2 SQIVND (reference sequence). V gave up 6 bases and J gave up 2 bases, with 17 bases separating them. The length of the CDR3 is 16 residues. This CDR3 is CASSPLAGITYNEQFF. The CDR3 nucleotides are TGTGCCAGTAGCCCGTTGGCGGGTATCACCTACAATGAGCAGTTCTTC.

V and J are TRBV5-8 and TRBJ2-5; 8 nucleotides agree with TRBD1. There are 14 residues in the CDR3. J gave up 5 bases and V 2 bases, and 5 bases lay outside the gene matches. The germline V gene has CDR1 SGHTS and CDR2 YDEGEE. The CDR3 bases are TGTGCCAGCAGCTTACACAGGGGGTCCGAGACCCAGTACTTC. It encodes CASSLHRGSETQYF.

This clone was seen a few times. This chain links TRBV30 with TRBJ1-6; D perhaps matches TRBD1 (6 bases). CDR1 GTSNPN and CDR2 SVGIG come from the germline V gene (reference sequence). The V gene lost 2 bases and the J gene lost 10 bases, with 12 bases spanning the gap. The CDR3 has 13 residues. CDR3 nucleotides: TGTGCCTGGAGTCGGACAGCAGGGTCACCCCTCCACTTT. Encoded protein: CAWSRTAGSPLHF.

The CDR3 DNA sequence: TGTGCCAGCAGTCGTTCCCCTCTAGCGGGAGGTACAGATACGCAGTATTTT. Its translation is CASSRSPLAGGTDTQYF. The chain links TRBV27 to TRBJ2-3; 11 bases are shared with TRBD2. The trim removed 5 bases at V and 3 bases at J, leaving 10 bases unmatched. The CDR3 covers 17 residues. Germline values: CDR1 MNHEY, CDR2 SMNVEV (reference sequence).